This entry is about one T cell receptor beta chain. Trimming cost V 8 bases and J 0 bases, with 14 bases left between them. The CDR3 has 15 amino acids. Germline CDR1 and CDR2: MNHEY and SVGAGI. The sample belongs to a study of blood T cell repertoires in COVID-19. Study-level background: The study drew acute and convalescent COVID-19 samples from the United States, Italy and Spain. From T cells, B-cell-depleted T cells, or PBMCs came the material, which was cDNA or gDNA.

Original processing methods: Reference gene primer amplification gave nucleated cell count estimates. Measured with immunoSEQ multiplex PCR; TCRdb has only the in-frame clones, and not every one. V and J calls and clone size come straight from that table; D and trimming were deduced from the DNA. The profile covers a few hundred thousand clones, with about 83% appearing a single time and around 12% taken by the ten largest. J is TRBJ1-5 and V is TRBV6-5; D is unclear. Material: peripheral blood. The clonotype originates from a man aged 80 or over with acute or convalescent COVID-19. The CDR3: CASSLDGYSNQPQHF. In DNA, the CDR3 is TGTGCCAGCTCCCTTGACGGGTATAGCAATCAGCCCCAGCATTTT.